This T cell receptor beta chain was observed in a study of cytomegalovirus exposure and HLA in healthy donors. Study-wide results and limits: The records held CMV serostatus as the only immune exposure information.

Turning to this clone: Its antigen remains unidentified.

PCR employed 60 Vbeta and 13 Jbeta primers. TCRdb keeps only in-frame clones here, not all; method: immunoSEQ multiplex PCR. In the table there are 150,000 to 200,000 clones, over 70% of which are singletons. CDR1 and CDR2 (germline): MNHEY, SMNVEV (reference sequence). This CDR3 has 14 amino acids. V lost 5 bases to trimming and J lost 9 bases, with 17 bases between them. The V gene is TRBV27, the J gene TRBJ1-5, with D uncertain. The receptor's source is a woman in her 40s in good health and CMV-seropositive. What was sequenced was PBMCs. The CDR3 sequence is CASSVGPGLGPQHF. The CDR3 DNA reads TGTGCCAGCAGTGTCGGCCCAGGATTGGGGCCCCAGCATTTT.